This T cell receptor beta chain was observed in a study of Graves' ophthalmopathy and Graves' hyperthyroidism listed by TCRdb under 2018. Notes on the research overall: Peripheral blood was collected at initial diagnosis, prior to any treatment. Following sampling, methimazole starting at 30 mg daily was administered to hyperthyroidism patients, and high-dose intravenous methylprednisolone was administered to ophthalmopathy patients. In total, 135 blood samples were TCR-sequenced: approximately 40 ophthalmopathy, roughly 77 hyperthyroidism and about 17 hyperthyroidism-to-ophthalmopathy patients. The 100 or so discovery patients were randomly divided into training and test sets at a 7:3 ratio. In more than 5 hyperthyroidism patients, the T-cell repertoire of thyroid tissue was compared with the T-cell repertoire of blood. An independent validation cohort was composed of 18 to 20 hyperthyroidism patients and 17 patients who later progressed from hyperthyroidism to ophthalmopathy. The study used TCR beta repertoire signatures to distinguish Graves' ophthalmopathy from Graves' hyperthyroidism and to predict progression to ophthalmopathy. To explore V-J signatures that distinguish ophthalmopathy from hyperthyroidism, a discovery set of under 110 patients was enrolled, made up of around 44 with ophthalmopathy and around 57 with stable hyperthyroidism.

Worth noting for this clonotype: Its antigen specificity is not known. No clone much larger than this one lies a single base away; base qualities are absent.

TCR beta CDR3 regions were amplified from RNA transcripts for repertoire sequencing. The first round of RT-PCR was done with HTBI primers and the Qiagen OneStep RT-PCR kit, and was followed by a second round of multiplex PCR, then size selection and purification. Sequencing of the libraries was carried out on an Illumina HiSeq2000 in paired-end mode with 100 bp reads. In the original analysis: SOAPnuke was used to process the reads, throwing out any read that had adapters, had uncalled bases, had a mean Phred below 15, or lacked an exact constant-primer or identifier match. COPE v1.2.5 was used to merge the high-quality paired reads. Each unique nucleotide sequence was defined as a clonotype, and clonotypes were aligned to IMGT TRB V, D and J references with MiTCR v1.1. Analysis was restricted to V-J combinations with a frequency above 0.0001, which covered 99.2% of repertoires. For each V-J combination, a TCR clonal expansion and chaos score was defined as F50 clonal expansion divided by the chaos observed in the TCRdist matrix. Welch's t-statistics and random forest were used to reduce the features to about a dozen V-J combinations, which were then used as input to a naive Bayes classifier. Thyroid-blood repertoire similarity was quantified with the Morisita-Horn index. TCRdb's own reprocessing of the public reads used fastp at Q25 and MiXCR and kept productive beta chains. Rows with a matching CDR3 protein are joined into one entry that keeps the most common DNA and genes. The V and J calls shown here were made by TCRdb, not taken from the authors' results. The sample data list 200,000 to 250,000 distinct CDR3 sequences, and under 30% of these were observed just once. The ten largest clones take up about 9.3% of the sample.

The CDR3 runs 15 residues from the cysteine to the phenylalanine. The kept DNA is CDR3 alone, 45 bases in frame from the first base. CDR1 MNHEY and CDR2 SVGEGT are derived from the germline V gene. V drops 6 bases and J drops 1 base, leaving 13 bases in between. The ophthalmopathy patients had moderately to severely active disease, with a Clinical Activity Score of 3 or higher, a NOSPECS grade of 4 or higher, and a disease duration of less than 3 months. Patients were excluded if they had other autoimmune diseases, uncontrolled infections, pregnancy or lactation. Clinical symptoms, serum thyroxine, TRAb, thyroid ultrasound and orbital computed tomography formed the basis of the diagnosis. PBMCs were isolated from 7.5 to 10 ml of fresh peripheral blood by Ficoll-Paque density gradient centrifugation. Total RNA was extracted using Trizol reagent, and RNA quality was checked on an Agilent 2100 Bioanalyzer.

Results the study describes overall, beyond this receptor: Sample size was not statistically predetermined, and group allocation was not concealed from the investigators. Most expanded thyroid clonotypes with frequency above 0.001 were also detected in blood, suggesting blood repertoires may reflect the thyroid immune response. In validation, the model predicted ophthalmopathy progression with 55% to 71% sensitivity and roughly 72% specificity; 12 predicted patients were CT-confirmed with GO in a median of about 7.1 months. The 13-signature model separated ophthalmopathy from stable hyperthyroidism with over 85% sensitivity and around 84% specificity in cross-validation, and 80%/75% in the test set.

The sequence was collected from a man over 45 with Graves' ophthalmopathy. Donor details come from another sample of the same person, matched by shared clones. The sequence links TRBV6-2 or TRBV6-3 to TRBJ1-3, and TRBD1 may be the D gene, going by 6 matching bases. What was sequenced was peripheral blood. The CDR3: CASRFRDNSGNTIYF. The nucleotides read TGTGCCAGCAGATTCCGGGACAATTCTGGAAACACCATATATTTT.